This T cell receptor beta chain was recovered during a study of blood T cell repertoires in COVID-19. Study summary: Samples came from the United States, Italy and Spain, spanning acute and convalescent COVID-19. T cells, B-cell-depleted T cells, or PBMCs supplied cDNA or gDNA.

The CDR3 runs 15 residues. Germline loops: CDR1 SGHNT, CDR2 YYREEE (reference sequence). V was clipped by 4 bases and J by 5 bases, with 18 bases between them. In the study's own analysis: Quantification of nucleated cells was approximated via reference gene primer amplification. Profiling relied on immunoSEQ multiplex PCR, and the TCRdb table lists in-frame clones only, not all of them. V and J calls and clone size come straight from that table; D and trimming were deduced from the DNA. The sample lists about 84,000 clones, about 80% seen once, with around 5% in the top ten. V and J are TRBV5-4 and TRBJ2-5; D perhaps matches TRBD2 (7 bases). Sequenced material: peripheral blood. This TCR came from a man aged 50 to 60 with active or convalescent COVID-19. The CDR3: CASSMGAGARETQYF. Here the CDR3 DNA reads TGTGCCAGCAGCATGGGGGCGGGGGCGCGGGAGACCCAGTACTTC.